This T cell receptor beta chain stems from a study of beta chain features in type 1 diabetes. General study findings and limits: VDJ junctions in type 1 diabetes patients carried more deletions and fewer insertions. In all four CD4+ subsets, TCRB CDR3 length was significantly, moderately reduced in type 1 diabetes. Shorter templates might be favored by PCR, and equally so in patients and in controls.

Turning to this clone: Its specificity is not known.

Sequencing targeted expressed TCRB transcripts, as all isolated RNA had been reverse transcribed. TCRdb keeps only in-frame clones here, not all; method: immunoSEQ multiplex PCR. The data show 200,000 to 250,000 clones, approximately 15% seen once. Averaging roughly 120 mL, one heparinised blood draw came from each individual donor. Sorted populations were all over 95% pure. Trimming at V came to 0 bases and at J to 1 base, leaving 7 bases not matched to a gene. CDR1 MGHRA and CDR2 YSYEKL come from the germline V gene. The CDR3 is made up of 17 amino acids. The receptor comes from a man aged 30 to 45 with type 1 diabetes. This chain joins TRBV4-1 and TRBJ2-5; TRBD2 aligns across 8 bases. Sequences were obtained from naive CD4+ T cells from blood. CDR3 in DNA: TGCGCCAGCAGCCAAGATCCTCCGGGGGGGGCCCAAGAGACCCAGTACTTC. It translates to CASSQDPPGGAQETQYF.